This T cell receptor (beta chain) was recovered during a study of blood T cell repertoires in COVID-19. CDR1 MNHEY and CDR2 SVGEGT come from the germline V gene. V was shortened by 0 bases and J by 0 bases, with 6 bases between the two germline ends. CDR3 size: 16 residues. Assay used: immunoSEQ multiplex PCR; TCRdb lists only in-frame clones, some missing. The sample comprises approximately 210,000 clones, approximately 80% of which are singletons, and about 0.91% rests with the top ten. Patients in Seattle were enrolled during active infection, then followed longitudinally. Sequencing was performed on peripheral blood. The source of this sequence is a man in his sixties with COVID-19, enrolled during active disease. The chain combines TRBV6-2 or TRBV6-3 with TRBJ2-6, with D unresolved. This CDR3 is CASSYSSPSGANVLTF. The CDR3 DNA reads TGTGCCAGCAGTTACTCGAGTCCCTCTGGGGCCAACGTCCTGACTTTC.